This T cell receptor beta chain was identified in a study of blood T cell repertoires in COVID-19. Background on the study: Samples taken during acute and convalescent COVID-19 were collected in the United States, Italy and Spain. T cells, B-cell-depleted T cells, or PBMCs provided the cDNA or gDNA that served as material.

This clone was observed a few times. As processed by the authors: Nucleated cell counts were estimated from reference gene primer amplification. TCRdb's copy holds only in-frame clones and misses some; the assay was immunoSEQ multiplex PCR. The V and J calls and clone size come from that table; D and trimming were worked out from the DNA. The sample records hundreds of thousands of clones, less than 85% being singletons. The sequenced sample was peripheral blood. The TCR comes from an elderly woman with active or convalescent COVID-19.

This chain's CDR3 is CASSPEGHLGNQPQHF. The DNA of the CDR3 is TGTGCCAGCTCACCAGAGGGCCACCTGGGCAATCAGCCCCAGCATTTT. V and J are TRBV18 and TRBJ1-5; D gene unclear. Trimming left V 2 bases short and J 2 bases short, with 13 bases between. CDR1 and CDR2 (germline): KGHSH, LQKENI. This CDR3 contains 16 residues.